This T cell receptor (beta chain) was identified in a study of radiotherapy plus CTLA-4 blockade in lung cancer. This clone was picked up a small number of times. Profiling relied on immunoSEQ multiplex PCR, and the TCRdb table lists in-frame clones only, not all of them. The data contain fewer than 150,000 clones, about four fifths of them singletons. CDR1 and CDR2 (germline): SGHDT, YYEEEE. The CDR3 has 14 residues. Trimming removed 6 bases at V and 4 bases at J, with 16 bases between. The TCR originated in a human donor with non-small cell lung cancer who had a partial response to radiotherapy plus ipilimumab. The chain combines TRBV5-6 with TRBJ1-2; D call uncertain. Sequenced here: peripheral blood, sampled from a patient treated with radiotherapy plus ipilimumab. The CDR3 region is CASTLKRISYGYTF. DNA of the CDR3: TGTGCCAGCACCCTAAAGCGGATATCCTATGGCTACACCTTC.